Below, 17 T cell receptor beta chains from the same sample are listed, as sequenced in a study of regulatory T cells in long-lasting Graves disease. With iRepertoire HTBI primers and Arm-PCR of CDR3 regions, TCR beta libraries were built. Using its own MiXCR run on the multiplex PCR reads, TCRdb lists one record per CDR3 protein. Of approximately 500,000 distinct CDR3 sequences detected, about a fifth appear once; the ten largest clones hold around 7%. This sample's time point: persistent/refractory GD, antithyroid drugs over 5 years with positive TRAb. RNA from PBMCs was the source of the TCR library. Source: peripheral blood mononuclear cells (PBMCs), taken when the disease was refractory, from a patient treated with antithyroid drugs. Receptor source: a female donor with Graves disease.

Of note for this clonotype: A much larger clone differs by one base, so this may be a read error. V and J are TRBV28 and TRBJ1-5; D is perhaps TRBD1 (6 bases). The germline gives CDR1 MDHEN, CDR2 SYDVKM. Between the trimmed V and J ends, which lost 3 bases and 4 bases, there was a span of 13 bases. This CDR3 has 15 amino acids. Here the CDR3 DNA reads TGTGCCAGCAGTTTTTCCACAGGGTCAAATCAGCCCCAGCATTTT. Residues: CASSFSTGSNQPQHF.

This clonotype occurred many times. The junction departs from the called germline gene at one end, perhaps through a read error. This chain joins TRBV20-1 and TRBJ2-7; the match to TRBD2 covers 7 bases. Germline CDR1 and CDR2: DFQATT and SNEGSKA (reference sequence). The CDR3 runs 16 residues. CDR3 in amino acids: CSASRRASGTSFEQYF. CDR3 DNA sequence: TGCAGTGCTAGTCGGCGGGCTAGCGGAACCTCCTTCGAGCAGTACTTC.

The rearrangement joins TRBV5-4 to TRBJ2-5; D is perhaps TRBD1 or TRBD2 (5 bases each). The CDR3 loop spans 14 amino acids. Germline CDR1 SGHNT, CDR2 YYREEE (reference sequence). Trimming took off 4 bases at V and 1 base at J, with 11 bases between the two ends. The CDR3 nucleotides are TGTGCCAGCAGCGGCCGGGACGGCCAAGAGACCCAGTACTTC. As protein: CASSGRDGQETQYF.

This clonotype was observed at least ten times. The V and J genes are TRBV6-5 and TRBJ2-5, with D possibly matching TRBD1 (5 bases). The CDR3 has 16 residues. Trimming stripped 0 bases from V and 4 bases from J, with 15 bases between. CDR1 MNHEY and CDR2 SVGAGI come from the germline V gene. The CDR3 nucleotides are TGTGCCAGCAGTTACTCGAATCGACAGATGGGAGAGACCCAGTACTTC. Its protein product is CASSYSNRQMGETQYF.

The table lists this clonotype with many counts. The rearrangement joins TRBV28 to TRBJ1-1, with 9 bases that match TRBD1. There are 15 residues in the CDR3. The J segment lost 2 bases and the V segment lost 7 bases, leaving 8 bases of the junction unmatched. CDR1 MDHEN and CDR2 SYDVKM come from the germline V gene. CDR3 amino acids: CASNIPDRGNTEAFF. The CDR3 DNA sequence: TGTGCCAGCAACATACCGGACAGGGGTAACACTGAAGCTTTCTTT.

This clonotype was seen at least ten times. The chain employs TRBV6-1 and TRBJ1-1; D ambiguous. CDR3 length: 15 residues. Germline CDR1 reads MNHNS; CDR2 reads SASEGT. Trimming shortened V by 2 bases and J by 5 bases, and 15 bases separated the two germline ends. The CDR3 DNA reads as TGTGCCAGCAGTGAATTAGTACAGCCCGCGACTGAAGCTTTCTTT. Translated, it gives CASSELVQPATEAFF.

This clonotype was seen many times. The chain is built from TRBV28 and TRBJ2-7; weak D call: TRBD2 (6 bases). CDR3 size: 15 residues. Trimming stripped 4 bases from V and 0 bases from J, with 13 bases between. CDR1 is MDHEN, CDR2 SYDVKM, per germline. The CDR3 reads CASSSEGVSSYEQYF. The CDR3 nucleotides are TGTGCCAGCAGTTCGGAGGGAGTTAGCTCCTACGAGCAGTACTTC.

The V call is TRBV9, the J call TRBJ1-1, with D unresolved. This CDR3 spans 14 amino acids. Trimming stripped 0 bases from V and 1 base from J, with 7 bases between. From germline, CDR1 is SGDLS and CDR2 YYNGEE. The CDR3 loop is CASSVVSANTEAFF. For the CDR3, the DNA is TGTGCCAGCAGCGTAGTTTCAGCGAACACTGAAGCTTTCTTT.

This clonotype occurred a few times. The V gene is TRBV20-1, the J gene TRBJ2-7; the D is unclear. This CDR3 is 12 amino acids long. Germline V lookup: CDR1 DFQATT, CDR2 SNEGSKA (reference sequence). The ends were cut back, 5 bases at V and 0 bases at J, with 8 bases in the middle. The CDR3 spells CSAGLGSYEQYF. DNA for the CDR3: TGCAGTGCTGGGCTAGGCTCCTACGAGCAGTACTTC.

This clonotype was observed many times. V is TRBV28 and J is TRBJ2-2; 8 bases agree with TRBD2. CDR1 MDHEN and CDR2 SYDVKM come from the germline V gene. The CDR3 sequence is 16 residues long. The J segment lost 4 bases and the V segment lost 2 bases, leaving 6 bases of the junction unmatched. For the CDR3, the DNA is TGTGCCAGCAGTTTAACTAGCGGTACCTCCACCGGGGAGCTGTTTTTT. Its protein product is CASSLTSGTSTGELFF.

The chain uses TRBV25-1 and TRBJ2-5; TRBD1 matches 9 bases. The CDR3 runs 16 residues. V dropped 1 base and J dropped 2; count of bases not matched to a gene: 5. Germline CDR1 reads MGHDK; CDR2 reads SYGVNS. As DNA, the CDR3 is TGTGCCAGCAGTGAATTTGGGACAGGGATGCAAGAGACCCAGTACTTC. Protein: CASSEFGTGMQETQYF.

This clonotype was recorded many times. The chain is built from TRBV6-5 and TRBJ1-1; no clear D. The germline CDR1 and CDR2 sequences are MNHEY and SVGAGI. The V end was cut by 2 bases, the J end by 3 bases, with 10 bases between. This CDR3 has 14 amino acids. CDR3 loop: CASSYKNQYTEAFF. Written as DNA, the CDR3 is TGTGCCAGCAGTTACAAGAATCAGTACACTGAAGCTTTCTTT.

This clonotype was seen many times. The rearrangement links TRBV7-8 to TRBJ1-2; 7 positions agree with TRBD1. Germline CDR1 and CDR2: SGHVS and FQNEAQ. V was clipped by 0 bases and J by 0 bases; unmatched bases: 4. The CDR3 covers 16 residues. Here the CDR3 reads CASSLAATGSNYGYTF. The CDR3 bases are TGTGCCAGCAGCTTAGCTGCGACAGGGTCTAACTATGGCTACACCTTC.

This clonotype was seen at least ten times. Mismatch with germline at one junction end may stem from a read error. This chain joins TRBV5-1 and TRBJ1-1; D uncertain. Germline-derived CDR1 and CDR2 are SGHRS and YFSETQ. The CDR3 runs to 13 residues. The CDR3 DNA is TGTGCCAGCAGCTTGGAGGCGAACACTGAAGCTTTCTTT. Translating gives CASSLEANTEAFF.

This clonotype was observed a handful of times. The chain links TRBV6-5 to TRBJ2-7, with 11 bases that match TRBD2. Trimming took 2 bases from V and 0 from J; bases not matched to a gene: 9. CDR1 is MNHEY, CDR2 SVGAGI, per germline. The CDR3 loop spans 18 amino acids. CDR3 nucleotides: TGTGCCAGCAGTTACGAGACTAGCGGGACCTCAAGCTCCTACGAGCAGTACTTC. This sequence encodes CASSYETSGTSSSYEQYF.

There are many counts of this clonotype. The rearrangement links TRBV28 to TRBJ1-2; TRBD1 is a possible D gene (6 bases). Per germline, CDR1 MDHEN and CDR2 SYDVKM. The CDR3 totals 14 residues. V lost 5 bases and J 4 bases, leaving 14 bases between the germline ends. The CDR3, as DNA: TGTGCCAGCAGTATACTACAGGGTGGCTATGGCTACACCTTC. Its protein product is CASSILQGGYGYTF.

Many counts were recorded for this clonotype. Its ends do not fully match the called genes, so a read error is possible. This chain joins TRBV20-1 and TRBJ2-5; the D gene is possibly TRBD1 (6 bases). Germline-derived CDR1 and CDR2 are DFQATT and SNEGSKA (reference sequence). The CDR3 runs to 15 residues. DNA of the CDR3: TGCAGTGCCAGAGGACACCGGACAGCGCAAGAGACCCAGTACTTC. Amino acids: CSARGHRTAQETQYF.